Listed below are T cell receptor beta chains from one sample, sequenced in a study of shared clonotypes between healthy human individuals. Here immunoSEQ multiplex PCR was the method, and the copy in TCRdb shows in-frame clones only, minus some. The data hold millions of clones, with roughly 95% observed a single time. The sequencing input was naive CD8+ T cells sorted from blood. These receptors all stem from a man aged 18 to 35 in good health. Both conserved end residues are part of each CDR3. D genes are given only for firm matches. The size entry is marked missing in some rows and otherwise reads once, few, many or a size class.

D	J	size	V	DNA	CDR3
NA	TRBJ1-1	NA	TRBV28	TGTGCCAGCAGCACCTGGGGGGAGGGGGTAAACACTGAAGCTTTCTTT	CASSTWGEGVNTEAFF
NA	TRBJ1-1	few	TRBV27	TGTGCCAGCAGTTTGGGGGGGCTGGGCACTGAAGCTTTCTTT	CASSLGGLGTEAFF
NA	TRBJ1-6	few	TRBV14	TGTGCCAGCAGCCTCATCGGGGACTCACCCCTCCACTTT	CASSLIGDSPLHF
NA	TRBJ2-7	NA	TRBV6-1	TGTGCCAGCAGGAGGGGGACCCTTCGGAACGAGCAGTACTTC	CASRRGTLRNEQYF
NA	TRBJ2-1	NA	TRBV29-1	TGCAGCGTTGTGGGCGCCCCGTTTTACAATGAGCAGTTCTTC	CSVVGAPFYNEQFF
NA	TRBJ1-4	NA	TRBV13	TGTGCCTCGGGGGCTATGGATGAAAAACTGTTTTTT	CASGAMDEKLFF
TRBD2	TRBJ2-1	NA	TRBV4-3	TGCGCCAGCAGCCAAGGGAAAGCGGGAGCCTACAATGAGCAGTTCTTC	CASSQGKAGAYNEQFF
TRBD1	TRBJ2-7	once	TRBV5-8	TGTGCCAGCAGCTCGGGACAGGTGGCCGAGCAGTACTTC	CASSSGQVAEQYF
NA	TRBJ2-1	NA	TRBV7-3	TGTGCCAGCAGCTTAGACGGGAACCTGGACTACAATGAGCAGTTCTTC	CASSLDGNLDYNEQFF
TRBD2	TRBJ2-7	NA	TRBV13	TGTGCCAGCAGCTTAACTAGCGGGGGGTACGAGCAGTACTTC	CASSLTSGGYEQYF
NA	TRBJ1-1	NA	TRBV4-2	TGTGCCAGCAGCCAAGAACAGGGTAGAATAGAGGAAGCTTTCTTT	CASSQEQGRIEEAFF
TRBD2	TRBJ2-1	NA	TRBV7-8	TGTGCCAGCAGCTCCAAGACTAGCCTGGCAAACAATGAGCAGTTCTTC	CASSSKTSLANNEQFF
NA	TRBJ1-2	once	TRBV27	TGTGCCAGCAGTACGACAGGTTCCTATGGCTACACCTTC	CASSTTGSYGYTF
NA	TRBJ1-3	NA	TRBV6-1	TGTGCCAGCAGTGAGGGACATCGGGGAAACACCATATATTTT	CASSEGHRGNTIYF
NA	TRBJ1-3	NA	TRBV11-2	TGTGCCAGCAGCTTAGGGGTAGGGCATCTCCTCTCTGGAAACACCATATATTTT	CASSLGVGHLLSGNTIYF
NA	TRBJ2-1	NA	TRBV29-1	TGCAGCGTTGACAGCGGACGCTACAATGAGCAGTTCTTC	CSVDSGRYNEQFF
NA	TRBJ1-2	NA	TRBV29-1	TGCAGCGTTGTAAACTCAGGCTATGGCTACACCTTC	CSVVNSGYGYTF
NA	TRBJ2-5	NA	TRBV5-4	TGTGCCAGCAGCTTGAGGGACTGGGGCATAGAGACCCAGTACTTC	CASSLRDWGIETQYF
NA	TRBJ2-7	NA	TRBV25-1	TGTGCATCCGGGGATATAGGCTACGAGCAGTACTTC	CASGDIGYEQYF
TRBD1	TRBJ2-1	NA	TRBV7-9	TGTGCCAGCAGCTCGGGACAGGGGGCCTACAATGAGCAGTTCTTC	CASSSGQGAYNEQFF